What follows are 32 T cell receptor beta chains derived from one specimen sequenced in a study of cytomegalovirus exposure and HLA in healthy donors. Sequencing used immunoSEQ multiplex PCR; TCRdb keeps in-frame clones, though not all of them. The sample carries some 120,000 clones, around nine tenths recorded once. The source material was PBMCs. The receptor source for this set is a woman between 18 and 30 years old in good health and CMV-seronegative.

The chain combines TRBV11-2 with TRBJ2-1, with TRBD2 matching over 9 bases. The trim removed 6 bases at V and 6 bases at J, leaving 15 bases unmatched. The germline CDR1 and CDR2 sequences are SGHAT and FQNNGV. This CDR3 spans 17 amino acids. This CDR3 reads CASSFYYAGGRSNEQFF. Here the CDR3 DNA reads TGTGCCAGCAGTTTCTACTATGCGGGGGGGCGGAGCAATGAGCAGTTCTTC.

The CDR3 nucleotides read TGTGCCAGCAGCCGCCGGGTATTAACAGGGGCTACTTCCTACGAGCAGTACTTC. It codes for CASSRRVLTGATSYEQYF. The chain uses TRBV5-6 and TRBJ2-7; 7 bases align to TRBD1. This CDR3 spans 18 amino acids. V lost 4 bases and J lost 1; bases outside the gene matches: 17. Germline V gives CDR1 SGHDT, CDR2 YYEEEE.

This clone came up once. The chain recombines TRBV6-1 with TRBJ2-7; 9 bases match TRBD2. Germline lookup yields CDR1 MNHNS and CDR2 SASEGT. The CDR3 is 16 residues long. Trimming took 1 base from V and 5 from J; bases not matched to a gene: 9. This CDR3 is CASSEGAGRGGDEQYF. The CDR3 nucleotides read TGTGCCAGCAGTGAAGGCGCCGGGCGGGGGGGCGACGAGCAGTACTTC.

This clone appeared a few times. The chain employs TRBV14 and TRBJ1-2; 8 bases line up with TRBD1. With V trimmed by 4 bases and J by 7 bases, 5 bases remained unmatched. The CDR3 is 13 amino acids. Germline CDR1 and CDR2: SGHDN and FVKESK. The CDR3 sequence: CASSPGQVLGYTF. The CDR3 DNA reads TGTGCCAGCAGCCCGGGACAGGTGCTTGGCTACACCTTC.

The CDR3 region has the DNA TGCGCCAGCACACCTATCGGGAGGGTCTCCTACAATGAGCAGTTCTTC. This codes for CASTPIGRVSYNEQFF. The V call is TRBV5-1, the J call TRBJ2-1, with TRBD2 matching 8 bases. Germline CDR1 reads SGHRS; CDR2 reads YFSETQ. The CDR3 extends over 16 amino acids. Trimming removed 6 bases from V and 0 bases from J; junction bases left unmatched: 8.

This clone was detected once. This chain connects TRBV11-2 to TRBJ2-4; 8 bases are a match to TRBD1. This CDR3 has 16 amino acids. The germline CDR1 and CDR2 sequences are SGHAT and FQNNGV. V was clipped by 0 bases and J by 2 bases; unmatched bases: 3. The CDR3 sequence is CASSLEAGGSKNIQYF. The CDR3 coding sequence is TGTGCCAGCAGCTTAGAGGCAGGGGGCTCCAAAAACATTCAGTACTTC.

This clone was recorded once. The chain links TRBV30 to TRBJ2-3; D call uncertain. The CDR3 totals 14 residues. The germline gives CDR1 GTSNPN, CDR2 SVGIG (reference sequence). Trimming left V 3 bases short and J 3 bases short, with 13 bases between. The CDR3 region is CAWSVYWRTDTQYF. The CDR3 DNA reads TGTGCCTGGAGCGTGTATTGGCGGACAGATACGCAGTATTTT.

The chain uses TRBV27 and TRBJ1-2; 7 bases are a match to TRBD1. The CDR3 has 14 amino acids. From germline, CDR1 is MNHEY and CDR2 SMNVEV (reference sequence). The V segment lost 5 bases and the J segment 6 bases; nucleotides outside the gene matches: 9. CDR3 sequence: CASSPQTGKDGYTF. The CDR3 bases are TGTGCCAGCAGTCCCCAGACAGGGAAAGATGGCTACACCTTC.

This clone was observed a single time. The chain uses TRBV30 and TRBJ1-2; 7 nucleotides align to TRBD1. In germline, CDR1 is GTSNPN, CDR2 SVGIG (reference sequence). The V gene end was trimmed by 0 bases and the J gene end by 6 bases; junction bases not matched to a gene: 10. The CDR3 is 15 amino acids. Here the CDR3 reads CAWSVLGDSKDGYTF. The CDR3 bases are TGTGCCTGGAGTGTACTAGGGGACAGCAAAGATGGCTACACCTTC.

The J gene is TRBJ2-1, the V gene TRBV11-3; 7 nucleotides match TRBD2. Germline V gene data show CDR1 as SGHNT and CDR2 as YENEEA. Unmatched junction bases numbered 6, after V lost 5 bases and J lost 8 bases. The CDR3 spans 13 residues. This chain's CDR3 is CASSPSGRDEQFF. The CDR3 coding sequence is TGTGCCAGCAGCCCCTCGGGGAGGGATGAGCAGTTCTTC. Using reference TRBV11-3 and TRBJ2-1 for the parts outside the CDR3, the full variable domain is EAGVVQSPRYKIIEKKQPVAFWCNPISGHNTLYWYLQNLGQGPELLIRYENEEAVDDSQLPKDRFSAERLKGVDSTLKIQPAELGDSAVYLCASSPSGRDEQFFGPGTRLTVL.

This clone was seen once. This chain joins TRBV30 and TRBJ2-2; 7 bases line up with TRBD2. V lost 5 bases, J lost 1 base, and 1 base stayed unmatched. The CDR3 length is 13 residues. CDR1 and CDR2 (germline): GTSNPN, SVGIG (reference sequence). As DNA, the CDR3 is TGTGCCTGGTTAGCGGGGAACACCGGGGAGCTGTTTTTT. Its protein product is CAWLAGNTGELFF. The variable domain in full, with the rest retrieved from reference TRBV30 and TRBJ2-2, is SQTIHQWPATLVQPVGSPLSLECTVEGTSNPNLYWYRQAAGRGLQLLFYSVGIGQISSEVPQNLSASRPQDRQFILSSKKLLLSDSGFYLCAWLAGNTGELFFGEGSRLTVL.

In DNA form, the CDR3 reads TGTGCCAGCTCCTTCGGGTCGAACACTGAAGCTTTCTTT. Its translation: CASSFGSNTEAFF. The V and J genes are TRBV6-1 and TRBJ1-1, with unresolved D. This CDR3 is 13 amino acids long. Germline values: CDR1 MNHNS, CDR2 SASEGT. Between the trimmed V and J ends, which lost 8 bases and 1 base, there was a span of 11 bases.

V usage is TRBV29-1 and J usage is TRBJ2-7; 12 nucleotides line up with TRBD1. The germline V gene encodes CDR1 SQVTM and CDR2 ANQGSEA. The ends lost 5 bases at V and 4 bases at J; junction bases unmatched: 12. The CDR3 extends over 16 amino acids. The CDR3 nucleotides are TGCAGCGTTATCACCTTCCCGGGACAGGGGGCGTACGAGCAGTACTTC. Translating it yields CSVITFPGQGAYEQYF.

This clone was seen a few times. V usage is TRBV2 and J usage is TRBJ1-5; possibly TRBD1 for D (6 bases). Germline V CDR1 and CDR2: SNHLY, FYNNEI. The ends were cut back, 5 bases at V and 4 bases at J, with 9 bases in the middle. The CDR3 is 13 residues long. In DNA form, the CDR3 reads TGTGCCAGCAGTTTGGACAGTAATCAGCCCCAGCATTTT. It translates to CASSLDSNQPQHF.

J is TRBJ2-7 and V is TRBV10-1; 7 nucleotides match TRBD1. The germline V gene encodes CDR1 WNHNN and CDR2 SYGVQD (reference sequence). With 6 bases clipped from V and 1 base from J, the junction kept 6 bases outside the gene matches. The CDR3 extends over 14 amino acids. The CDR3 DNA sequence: TGCGCCAGCAGCGACCGGGACAGTTCCTACGAGCAGTACTTC. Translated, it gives CASSDRDSSYEQYF.

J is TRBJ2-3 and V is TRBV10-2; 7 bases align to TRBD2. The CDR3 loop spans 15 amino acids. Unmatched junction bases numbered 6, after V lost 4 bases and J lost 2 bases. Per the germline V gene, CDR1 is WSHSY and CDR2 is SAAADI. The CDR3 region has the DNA TGCGCCAGCAGTGTAAGCGGGACCTCCACAGATACGCAGTATTTT. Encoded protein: CASSVSGTSTDTQYF.

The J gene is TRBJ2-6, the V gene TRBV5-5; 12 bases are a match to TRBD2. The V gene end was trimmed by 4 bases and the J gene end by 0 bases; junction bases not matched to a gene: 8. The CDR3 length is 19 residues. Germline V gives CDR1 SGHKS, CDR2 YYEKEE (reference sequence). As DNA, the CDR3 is TGTGCCAGCAGCGCAAGACTAGCGGGGGAACCCTCTGGGGCCAACGTCCTGACTTTC. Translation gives CASSARLAGEPSGANVLTF.

CDR3: CASSQSSGGNTIYF. The CDR3 DNA is TGTGCCAGCAGCCAATCATCCGGTGGAAACACCATATATTTT. V usage is TRBV11-2 and J usage is TRBJ1-3; D call uncertain. Germline V lookup: CDR1 SGHAT, CDR2 FQNNGV. There are 14 residues in the CDR3. Trimming took off 5 bases at V and 3 bases at J, with 11 bases between the two ends.

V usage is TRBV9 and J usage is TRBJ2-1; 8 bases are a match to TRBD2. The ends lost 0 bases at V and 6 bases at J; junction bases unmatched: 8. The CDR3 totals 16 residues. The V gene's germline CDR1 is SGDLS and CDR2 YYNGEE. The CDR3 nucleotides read TGTGCCAGCAGCGTAGAGTGGGGCGGGAGGAGCAATGAGCAGTTCTTC. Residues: CASSVEWGGRSNEQFF.

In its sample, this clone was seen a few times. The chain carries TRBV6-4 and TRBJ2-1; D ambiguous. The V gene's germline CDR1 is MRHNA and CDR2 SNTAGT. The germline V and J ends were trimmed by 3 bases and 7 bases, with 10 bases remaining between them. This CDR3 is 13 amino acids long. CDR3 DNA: TGTGCCAGCAGTGATAAACAGAATAATGAGCAGTTCTTC. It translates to CASSDKQNNEQFF.

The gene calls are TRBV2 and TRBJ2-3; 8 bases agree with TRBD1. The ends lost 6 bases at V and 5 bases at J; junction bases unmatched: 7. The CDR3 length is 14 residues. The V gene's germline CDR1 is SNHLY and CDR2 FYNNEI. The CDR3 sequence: CASRGRGLGDTQYF. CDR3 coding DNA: TGTGCCAGCAGAGGCAGGGGGCTTGGAGATACGCAGTATTTT.

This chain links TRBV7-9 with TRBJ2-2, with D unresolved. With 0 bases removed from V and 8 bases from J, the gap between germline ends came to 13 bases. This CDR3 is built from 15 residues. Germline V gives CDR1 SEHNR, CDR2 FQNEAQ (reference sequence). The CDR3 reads CASSLASAVIGELFF. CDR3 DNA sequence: TGTGCCAGCAGCTTAGCGTCGGCGGTAATTGGGGAGCTGTTTTTT.

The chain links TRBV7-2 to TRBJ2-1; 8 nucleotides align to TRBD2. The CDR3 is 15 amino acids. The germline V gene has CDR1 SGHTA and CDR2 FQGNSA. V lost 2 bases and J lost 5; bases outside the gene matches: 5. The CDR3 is CASSLTSGENNEQFF. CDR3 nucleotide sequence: TGTGCCAGCAGCTTAACTAGCGGAGAGAACAATGAGCAGTTCTTC.

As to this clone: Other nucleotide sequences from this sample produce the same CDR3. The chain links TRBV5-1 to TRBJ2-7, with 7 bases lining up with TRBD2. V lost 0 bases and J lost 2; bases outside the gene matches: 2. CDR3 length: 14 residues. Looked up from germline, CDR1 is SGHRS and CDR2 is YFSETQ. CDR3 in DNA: TGCGCCAGCAGCTTGGAGGGACTACCCTACGAGCAGTACTTC. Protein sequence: CASSLEGLPYEQYF.

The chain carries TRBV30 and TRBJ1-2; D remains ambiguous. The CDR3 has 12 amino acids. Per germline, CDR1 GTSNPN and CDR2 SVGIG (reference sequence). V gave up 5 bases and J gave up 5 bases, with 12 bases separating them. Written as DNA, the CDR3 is TGTGCCTGGGGTCGCGGGGATTATGGCTACACCTTC. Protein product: CAWGRGDYGYTF.

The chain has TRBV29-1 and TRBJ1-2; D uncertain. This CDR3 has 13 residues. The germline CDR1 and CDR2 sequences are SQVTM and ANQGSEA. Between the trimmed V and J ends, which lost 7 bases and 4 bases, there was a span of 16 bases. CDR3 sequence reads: CSARGGQSYGYTF. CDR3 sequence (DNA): TGCAGCGCCCGCGGCGGCCAATCCTATGGCTACACCTTC.

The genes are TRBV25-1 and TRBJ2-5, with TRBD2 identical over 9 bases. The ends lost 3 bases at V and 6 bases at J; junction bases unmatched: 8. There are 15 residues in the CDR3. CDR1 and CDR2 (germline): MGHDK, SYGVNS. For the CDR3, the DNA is TGTGCCAGCAGTGAGGTGAATAGCGGGAGCAAGACCCAGTACTTC. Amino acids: CASSEVNSGSKTQYF.

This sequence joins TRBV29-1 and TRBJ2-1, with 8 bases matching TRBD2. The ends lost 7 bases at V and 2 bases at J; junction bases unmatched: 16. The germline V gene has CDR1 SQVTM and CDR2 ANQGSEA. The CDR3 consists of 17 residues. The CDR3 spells CSAKGDKGLVTYNEQFF. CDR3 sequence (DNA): TGCAGCGCCAAAGGCGACAAGGGACTAGTAACCTACAATGAGCAGTTCTTC.

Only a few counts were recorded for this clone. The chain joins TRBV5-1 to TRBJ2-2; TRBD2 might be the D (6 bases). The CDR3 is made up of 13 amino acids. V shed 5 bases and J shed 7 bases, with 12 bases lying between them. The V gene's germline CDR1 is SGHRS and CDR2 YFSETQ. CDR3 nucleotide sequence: TGCGCCAGCAGGCGTACCGGGGGCGGGGAGCTGTTTTTT. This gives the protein CASRRTGGGELFF.

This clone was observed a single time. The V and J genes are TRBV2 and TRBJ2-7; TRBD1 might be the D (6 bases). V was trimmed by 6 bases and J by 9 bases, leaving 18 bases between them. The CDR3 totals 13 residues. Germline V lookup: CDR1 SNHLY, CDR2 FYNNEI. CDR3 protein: CASRTGTGRGQYF. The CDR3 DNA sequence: TGTGCCAGCAGGACAGGCACCGGCCGCGGGCAGTACTTC.

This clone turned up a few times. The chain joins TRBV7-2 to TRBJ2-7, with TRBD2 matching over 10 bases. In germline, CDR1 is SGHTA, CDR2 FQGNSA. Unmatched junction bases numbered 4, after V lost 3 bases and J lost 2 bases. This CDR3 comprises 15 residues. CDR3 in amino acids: CASSFGLAGAYEQYF. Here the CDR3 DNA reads TGTGCCAGCAGCTTTGGCCTAGCGGGAGCCTACGAGCAGTACTTC.

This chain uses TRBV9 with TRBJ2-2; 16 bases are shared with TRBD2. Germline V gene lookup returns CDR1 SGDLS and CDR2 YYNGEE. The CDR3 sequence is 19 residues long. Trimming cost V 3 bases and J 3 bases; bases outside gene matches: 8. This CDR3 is CASSGTGTSGGVDTGELFF. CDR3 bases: TGTGCCAGCAGCGGAACCGGGACTAGCGGGGGGGTCGACACCGGGGAGCTGTTTTTT.